The 5 T cell receptor beta chains presented below share a single source sample, sequenced in a study of regulatory T cells in long-lasting Graves disease. Combining iRepertoire HTBI primers with Arm-PCR of CDR3 regions, the authors built TCR beta libraries. Via MiXCR, TCRdb re-called the multiplex PCR reads, giving one row per CDR3 protein. The data show about 340,000 distinct CDR3 sequences, 20% seen once. Documented time point: persistent/refractory GD, antithyroid drugs over 5 years with positive TRAb. With RNA extracted from PBMCs as input, the TCR library was made. This specimen was peripheral blood mononuclear cells (PBMCs), taken when the disease was refractory, from a patient treated with antithyroid drugs. The receptors were gathered from a female donor with Graves disease.

This clonotype was seen just once. This chain connects TRBV2 to TRBJ2-1; D could derive from TRBD1 or TRBD2 (5 bases each). The CDR3 is made up of 15 amino acids. The V gene lost 1 base and the J gene lost 9 bases, with 16 bases spanning the gap. Germline CDR1 is SNHLY and CDR2 is FYNNEI. CDR3 amino acids: CASSEGGSSYGEQFF. CDR3 in DNA: TGTGCCAGCAGTGAAGGGGGGTCGTCCTACGGTGAGCAGTTCTTC.

The sample holds many counts of this clonotype. The V and J genes are TRBV7-3 and TRBJ1-2, with 8 bases identical to TRBD1. The CDR3 has 16 residues. Germline CDR1 reads SGHTA; CDR2 reads FQGTGA. Germline trimming cut 4 bases from V and 4 bases from J; bases unmatched to any gene: 11. The CDR3 region is CASSYGQGVDGYGYTF. The CDR3 DNA reads TGTGCCAGCAGCTACGGACAGGGCGTCGATGGCTATGGCTACACCTTC.

This clonotype has at least ten counts. J is TRBJ2-5 and V is TRBV20-1, with D perhaps TRBD2 (5 bases). In germline, CDR1 is DFQATT, CDR2 SNEGSKA (reference sequence). V dropped 4 bases and J dropped 4 bases, with 19 bases sitting between them. This CDR3 contains 15 residues. For the CDR3, the DNA is TGCAGTGCTACCCGGGGTACCGCGGGCGGAGAGACCCAGTACTTC. It translates to CSATRGTAGGETQYF.

V usage is TRBV12-3 or TRBV12-4 and J usage is TRBJ2-7; TRBD1 matches 10 bases. Trimming cost V 5 bases and J 1 base; bases outside gene matches: 8. The CDR3 is 16 residues long. In nucleotides, the CDR3 is TGTGCCAGCAGTGGGACAGGGGACGGCTATTCCTACGAGCAGTACTTC. It translates to CASSGTGDGYSYEQYF.

The rearrangement joins TRBV9 to TRBJ1-4; the match to TRBD1 covers 8 bases. The CDR3 has 15 residues. The V gene end was trimmed by 3 bases and the J gene end by 8 bases; junction bases not matched to a gene: 9. Germline CDR1 is SGDLS and CDR2 is YYNGEE. The DNA of the CDR3 is TGTGCCAGCAGCGCCTACAGGGGGTTTTCGGAAAAACTGTTTTTT. It codes for CASSAYRGFSEKLFF.